These 10 T cell receptor beta chains were sequenced from one sample in a study of OX40 agonist ivuxolimab in advanced cancers. Library method: the immunoSEQ multiplex PCR assay. TCRdb carries this immuneACCESS record with in-frame sequences only. Its versions omit some clonotypes, under half of them owing to an unresolved V gene in the studies checked, with the rest unexplained. Within this sample are some 40,000 clones, with around four fifths of them counted one time only. 35% to 40% of the sample comes from the top ten. Sequenced material: CD4+ or CD8+ T cells sorted from blood, taken in a trial of the OX40 agonist ivuxolimab. These receptors originate from an adult with an advanced solid tumor such as melanoma, head and neck, liver or kidney cancer.

V and J are TRBV6-1 and TRBJ1-5, with D hard to call. The V gene lost 5 bases and the J gene lost 3 bases, with 11 bases spanning the gap. The CDR3 is made up of 14 amino acids. Germline V gene data show CDR1 as MNHNS and CDR2 as SASEGT. Here the CDR3 DNA reads TGTGCCAGCAGTTTAAAGGGTTACAATCAGCCCCAGCATTTT. Translation gives CASSLKGYNQPQHF.

This CDR3 reads CASSYVAGSYNEQFF. DNA for the CDR3: TGTGCCAGCAGTTACGTAGCGGGATCCTACAATGAGCAGTTCTTC. The J gene is TRBJ2-1, the V gene TRBV27; TRBD2 agrees at 8 bases. CDR1 and CDR2 from the germline V gene are MNHEY and SMNVEV (reference sequence). The CDR3 has 15 residues. The V gene end was trimmed by 4 bases and the J gene end by 1 base; junction bases not matched to a gene: 3.

The chain employs TRBV4-1 and TRBJ2-1, with D tentatively TRBD2 (5 bases). V was cut by 2 bases and J by 0 bases, with 11 bases left in between. The germline V gene has CDR1 MGHRA and CDR2 YSYEKL. This CDR3 is built from 16 residues. The CDR3 DNA reads as TGCGCCAGCAGCCAACTAGAAACTAGCTCCTACAATGAGCAGTTCTTC. Protein: CASSQLETSSYNEQFF.

The CDR3 sequence: CASSPGGSGANVLTF. Written as DNA, the CDR3 is TGTGCCAGCAGCCCAGGGGGCTCTGGGGCCAACGTCCTGACTTTC. This sequence joins TRBV5-4 and TRBJ2-6; 7 nucleotides agree with TRBD1. The trim removed 4 bases at V and 0 bases at J, leaving 1 base unmatched. This CDR3 has 15 residues. Germline CDR1 SGHNT, CDR2 YYREEE (reference sequence).

This sequence joins TRBV13 and TRBJ2-3; D gene uncertain. Trimming removed 8 bases at V and 5 bases at J, with 17 bases between. CDR1 and CDR2 (germline): PRHDT, FYEKMQ (reference sequence). CDR3 length equals 14 residues. CDR3 in DNA: TGTGCCAGCGAATCCGGTCGCGAAAAAGATACGCAGTATTTT. This encodes CASESGREKDTQYF.

This chain joins TRBV18 and TRBJ2-3; the D gene could be TRBD1 or TRBD2 (5 bases each). Germline-derived CDR1 and CDR2 are KGHSH and LQKENI. The length of the CDR3 is 14 residues. V was cut by 3 bases and J by 5 bases, with 12 bases left in between. CDR3 sequence: CASSPPGRKDTQYF. In nucleotides, the CDR3 is TGTGCCAGCTCACCTCCGGGACGCAAAGATACGCAGTATTTT.

This rearrangement joins TRBV5-4 to TRBJ2-3; D is undetermined. The V gene's germline CDR1 is SGHNT and CDR2 YYREEE (reference sequence). The ends were cut back, 2 bases at V and 2 bases at J, with 9 bases in the middle. The CDR3 is 14 amino acids. CDR3 in DNA: TGTGCCAGCAGCTTTTCTAGAAACACAGATACGCAGTATTTT. Translation gives CASSFSRNTDTQYF.

The chain has TRBV15 and TRBJ2-1; D call uncertain. This CDR3 is 15 amino acids long. CDR1 and CDR2 from the germline V gene are LNHNV and YYDKDF (reference sequence). Trimming cost V 3 bases and J 5 bases, with 14 bases left between them. CDR3: CATSRGRLINNEQFF. Here the CDR3 DNA reads TGTGCCACCAGCAGGGGCCGACTTATAAACAATGAGCAGTTCTTC.

A single count supports this clone. The chain carries TRBV5-1 and TRBJ2-6; 9 bases are shared with TRBD1. The ends lost 0 bases at V and 4 bases at J; junction bases unmatched: 5. The germline V gene encodes CDR1 SGHRS and CDR2 YFSETQ. This CDR3 is built from 17 residues. The CDR3 DNA sequence: TGCGCCAGCAGCTTGGCGGGACAGGGAGAAGGGGCCAACGTCCTGACTTTC. Protein sequence: CASSLAGQGEGANVLTF.

This clone was seen a handful of times. V gene TRBV9 combines with J gene TRBJ1-6; 7 bases are shared with TRBD1. Germline trimming cut 1 base from V and 7 bases from J; bases unmatched to any gene: 2. Germline-derived CDR1 and CDR2 are SGDLS and YYNGEE. The CDR3 covers 14 residues. The CDR3, as DNA: TGTGCCAGCAGCGTACGGGGACAGAATTCACCCCTCCACTTT. Protein sequence: CASSVRGQNSPLHF.